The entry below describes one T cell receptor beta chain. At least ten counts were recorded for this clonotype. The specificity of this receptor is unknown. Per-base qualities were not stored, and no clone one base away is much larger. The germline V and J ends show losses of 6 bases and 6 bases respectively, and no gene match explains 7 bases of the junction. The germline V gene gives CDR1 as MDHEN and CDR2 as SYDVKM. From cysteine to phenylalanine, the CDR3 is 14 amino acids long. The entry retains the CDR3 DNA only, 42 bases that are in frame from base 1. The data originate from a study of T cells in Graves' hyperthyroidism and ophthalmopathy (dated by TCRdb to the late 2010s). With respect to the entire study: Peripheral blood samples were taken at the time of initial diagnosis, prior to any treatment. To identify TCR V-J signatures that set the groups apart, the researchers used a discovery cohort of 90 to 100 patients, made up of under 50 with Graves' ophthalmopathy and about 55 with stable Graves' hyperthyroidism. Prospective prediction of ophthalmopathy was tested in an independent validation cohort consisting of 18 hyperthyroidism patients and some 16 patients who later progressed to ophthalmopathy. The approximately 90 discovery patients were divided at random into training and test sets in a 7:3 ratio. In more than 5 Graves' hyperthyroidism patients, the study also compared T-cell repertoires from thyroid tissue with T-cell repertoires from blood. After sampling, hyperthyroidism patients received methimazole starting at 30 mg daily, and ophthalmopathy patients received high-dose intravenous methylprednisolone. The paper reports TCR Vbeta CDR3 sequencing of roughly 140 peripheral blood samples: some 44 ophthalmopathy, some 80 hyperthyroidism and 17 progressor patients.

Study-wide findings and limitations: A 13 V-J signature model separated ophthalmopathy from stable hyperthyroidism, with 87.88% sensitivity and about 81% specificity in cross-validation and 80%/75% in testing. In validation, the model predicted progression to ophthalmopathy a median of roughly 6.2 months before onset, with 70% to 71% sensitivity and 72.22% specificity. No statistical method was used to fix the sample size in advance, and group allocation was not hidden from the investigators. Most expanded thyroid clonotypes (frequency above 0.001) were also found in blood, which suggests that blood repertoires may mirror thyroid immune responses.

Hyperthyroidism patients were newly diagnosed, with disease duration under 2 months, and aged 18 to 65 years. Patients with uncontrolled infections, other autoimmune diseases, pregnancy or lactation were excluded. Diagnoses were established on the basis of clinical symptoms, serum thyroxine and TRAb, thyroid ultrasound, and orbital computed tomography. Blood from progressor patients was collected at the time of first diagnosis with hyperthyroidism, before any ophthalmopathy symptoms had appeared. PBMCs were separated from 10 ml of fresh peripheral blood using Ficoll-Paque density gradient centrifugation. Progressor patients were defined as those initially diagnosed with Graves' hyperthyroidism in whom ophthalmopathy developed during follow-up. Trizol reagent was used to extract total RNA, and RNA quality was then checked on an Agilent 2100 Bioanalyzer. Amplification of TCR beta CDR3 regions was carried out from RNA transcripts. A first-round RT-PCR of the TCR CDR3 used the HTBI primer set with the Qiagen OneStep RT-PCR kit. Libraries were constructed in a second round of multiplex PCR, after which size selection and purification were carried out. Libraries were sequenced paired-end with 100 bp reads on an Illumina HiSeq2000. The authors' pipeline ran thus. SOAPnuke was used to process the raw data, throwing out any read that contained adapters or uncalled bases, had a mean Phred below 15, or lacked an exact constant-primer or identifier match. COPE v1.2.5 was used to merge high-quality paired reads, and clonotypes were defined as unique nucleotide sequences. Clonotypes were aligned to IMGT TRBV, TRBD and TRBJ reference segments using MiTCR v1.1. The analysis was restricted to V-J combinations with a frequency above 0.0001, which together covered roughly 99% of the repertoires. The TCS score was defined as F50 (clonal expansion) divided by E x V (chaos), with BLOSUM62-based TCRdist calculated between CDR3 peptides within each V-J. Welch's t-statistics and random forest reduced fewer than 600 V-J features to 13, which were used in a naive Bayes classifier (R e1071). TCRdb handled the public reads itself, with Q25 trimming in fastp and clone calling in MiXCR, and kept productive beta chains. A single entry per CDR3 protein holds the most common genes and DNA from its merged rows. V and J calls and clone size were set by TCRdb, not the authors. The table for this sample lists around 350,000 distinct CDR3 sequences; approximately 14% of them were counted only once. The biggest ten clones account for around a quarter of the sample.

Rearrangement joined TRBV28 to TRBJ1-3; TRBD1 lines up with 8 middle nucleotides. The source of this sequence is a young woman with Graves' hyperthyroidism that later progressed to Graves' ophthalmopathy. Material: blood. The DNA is TGTGCCAGCAGCCCGGGACAGGAAATAAACACCATATATTTT. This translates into CASSPGQEINTIYF.